These T cell receptor beta chains were read from a single sample in a study of glioma-infiltrating T cells after dendritic cell vaccination. Libraries were prepared by immunoSEQ multiplex PCR; TCRdb keeps only in-frame clonotypes and omits some of them. This sample has around 72,000 clones, with approximately 80% found just once. Specimen: blood, collected before dendritic cell vaccination. All receptors come from a human donor with glioblastoma. CDR3s include the opening cysteine and the closing phenylalanine or tryptophan. Fields, in order: D gene, J gene, V gene, CDR3 protein. D genes are given only for firm matches.

TRBD1,TRBJ1-6,TRBV19,CASNPSPGQYNSPLHF
TRBD2,TRBJ2-2,TRBV6-4,CASRKAGGSAGELFF
.,TRBJ1-3,TRBV7-6,CASSLAERADSPISGNTIYF
.,TRBJ2-6,TRBV5-6,CASSFRQKGANVLTF
.,TRBJ2-7,TRBV4-3,CASSQDLGQGSSYEQYF
.,TRBJ2-5,TRBV5-1,CASSLESGGETQYF
.,TRBJ1-2,TRBV9,CASSVEGLAHPGSGYTF
.,TRBJ2-5,TRBV2,CASSAAGAQETQYF
TRBD1,TRBJ2-7,TRBV4-1,CASSQASGQGSYEQYF
.,TRBJ1-5,TRBV7-2,CASSPDPGYYSNQPQHF
TRBD2,TRBJ2-2,TRBV5-4,CASSLEGLATGELFF
TRBD2,TRBJ2-2,TRBV12-5,CASGLATGGPGELFF
.,TRBJ2-1,TRBV6-4,CASSERDGSFNEQFF
TRBD2,TRBJ2-3,TRBV11-2,CASSSMTSDLVDTQYF
.,TRBJ1-1,TRBV29-1,CSVESGNTEAFF
TRBD1,TRBJ1-2,TRBV19,CASGDPDRGPNYGYTF
TRBD1,TRBJ1-3,TRBV9,CASSTRSQGFTGNTIYF
.,TRBJ1-1,TRBV9,CASSMTGNTEAFF
.,TRBJ2-7,TRBV5-1,CASSLGYRTVLYEQYF
.,TRBJ1-1,TRBV7-2,CASSLVGGGMNTEAFF
.,TRBJ2-7,TRBV19,CASSISAEAYEQYF
.,TRBJ1-2,TRBV7-9,CASSLGQNYGYTF
TRBD2,TRBJ2-1,TRBV2,CATTRGGYNEQFF
TRBD2,TRBJ2-5,TRBV2,CASSEMGLAFGTQYF
TRBD2,TRBJ2-3,TRBV27,CASSTKLAGVTGLTDTQYF
TRBD2,TRBJ2-3,TRBV7-2,CASSRWTSAFSDTQYF
TRBD2,TRBJ2-1,TRBV7-9,CASSLETSGYNEQFF
.,TRBJ1-3,TRBV9,CASSVASESGNTIYF
TRBD1,TRBJ1-4,TRBV7-9,CASSDRDSATNEKLFF
TRBD1,TRBJ2-3,TRBV5-4,CASSLEPGQRQHTQYF
.,TRBJ2-7,TRBV6-5,CASGLGGALDEQYF
.,TRBJ1-1,TRBV6-6,CAIEGSGGGTEAFF
TRBD2,TRBJ2-3,TRBV7-9,CASSGGGSQNTDTQYF
.,TRBJ2-7,TRBV18,CASSPEDRLSNYRGYEQYF
.,TRBJ1-2,TRBV4-3,CASSARLLNADYGYTF
TRBD2,TRBJ2-3,TRBV6-1,CASRELAGSDTQYF
.,TRBJ2-2,TRBV11-3,CASSLGVTSNTGELFF
.,TRBJ2-7,TRBV2,CASSEALTTKEYF
TRBD1,TRBJ1-5,TRBV18,CASSLTTGNKDQPQHF
TRBD1,TRBJ2-7,TRBV5-1,CASSSGQSGTYEQYF
.,TRBJ1-1,TRBV19,CASSFISTGTEAFF
TRBD2,TRBJ2-1,TRBV4-3,CASSQGIEAGGYNEQFF
.,TRBJ1-2,TRBV2,CASSEALRGYGYTF
.,TRBJ1-2,TRBV21-1,CASSPPSYGYTF
.,TRBJ2-7,TRBV30,CAWSFPYYEQYF
.,TRBJ1-4,TRBV6-6,CASSSTGSHEKLFF
TRBD1,TRBJ2-2,TRBV9,CASSGGDRAPGELFF
TRBD1,TRBJ1-2,TRBV6-5,CASSTGGNNYGYTF
TRBD1,TRBJ1-5,TRBV7-9,CASSLTPTGLSNQPQHF
TRBD2,.,TRBV5-1,CASSLGTSDSYEQYF
TRBD2,TRBJ2-5,TRBV9,CASSVAGGYQETQYF
TRBD1,TRBJ1-4,TRBV6-1,CASSSQGAYGEKLFF
.,TRBJ1-4,TRBV15,CATSRDTGINEKLFF
.,TRBJ1-5,TRBV4-1,CASSQDGRDNQPQHF
.,TRBJ2-5,TRBV25-1,CASSRLGAEETQYF
TRBD2,TRBJ2-1,TRBV6-5,CASRTSGGVGEQFF
.,TRBJ2-7,TRBV6-5,CASKGGPNSYEQYF
TRBD1,TRBJ1-2,TRBV5-4,CASSWETGVYGYTF
TRBD1,TRBJ2-2,TRBV10-3,CATQGDRDTGELFF
.,TRBJ1-5,TRBV6-4,CASSDHREGMEHQPQHF